These T cell receptor beta chains were read from a single sample in a study of response to subunit inactivated influenza vaccine. MiXCR, run by TCRdb on the RT-PCR reads, gives a single entry per CDR3 protein. Found here are roughly 500,000 distinct CDR3 sequences, about 15% of them singletons; the top ten hold 3% to 3.5%. Sequenced material: CD4+ T cells sorted from PBMCs, taken about 24 months after vaccination. These receptors were taken from a man aged 50 to 75 who received an inactivated influenza vaccine. Both conserved end residues are part of each CDR3. D genes are given only for firm matches. Size is stated for part of the rows, as once, few or many counts, or as a class when the clone is expanded.

d_call	j_call	cdr3_length	v_call	clone_size	cdr3_aa	cdr3_nt
.	TRBJ1-1	11	TRBV7-9	few	CASRRTLAAFF	TGTGCCAGCAGACGTACTTTGGCAGCTTTCTTT
.	TRBJ1-1	14	TRBV20-1	.	CSASMTFENTEAFF	TGCAGTGCTAGTATGACATTTGAGAACACTGAAGCTTTCTTT
.	TRBJ1-5	13	TRBV12-3/TRBV12-4	many	CASSLAPDQPQHF	TGTGCCAGCAGTTTAGCCCCCGATCAGCCCCAGCATTTT
.	TRBJ2-7	18	TRBV5-1	few	CASRAGTGTGTSTYEQYF	TGCGCCAGCAGGGCCGGGACAGGGACAGGGACTAGCACATACGAGCAGTACTTC
TRBD2	TRBJ2-3	15	TRBV30	few	CAWSAGLAYGDTQYF	TGTGCCTGGAGTGCGGGACTAGCGTATGGAGATACGCAGTATTTT
.	TRBJ1-5	13	TRBV20-1	.	CSASSGFDQPQHF	TGCAGTGCTAGTTCCGGGTTCGATCAGCCCCAGCATTTT
.	TRBJ2-3	15	TRBV6-1	many	CASIHIGGGTDTQYF	TGTGCCAGCATTCACATAGGAGGGGGCACAGATACGCAGTATTTT
TRBD1	TRBJ1-6	16	TRBV6-2/TRBV6-3	few	CASSYPSTGWNSPLHF	TGTGCCAGCAGTTACCCCTCGACAGGGTGGAATTCACCCCTCCACTTT
TRBD1	TRBJ1-2	15	TRBV2	.	CASSEKWGTVYGYTF	TGTGCCAGCAGTGAAAAGTGGGGGACAGTCTATGGCTACACCTTC
.	TRBJ1-1	14	TRBV7-2	few	CASSVTALNTEAFF	TGTGCCAGCAGCGTGACAGCTCTGAACACTGAAGCTTTCTTT
.	TRBJ1-1	14	TRBV19	.	CASSMTNRYTEAFF	TGTGCCAGTAGTATGACGAACAGGTACACTGAAGCTTTCTTT
.	TRBJ1-4	16	TRBV3-1	few	CASSHRGTLQYDQLFF	TGTGCCAGCAGCCATAGAGGCACCCTGCAATACGATCAACTGTTTTTT
TRBD2	TRBJ2-1	16	TRBV11-2	.	CASSVGPAGGYNEQFF	TGTGCCAGCAGCGTAGGTCCAGCGGGAGGGTACAATGAGCAGTTCTTC
TRBD2	TRBJ2-7	15	TRBV24-1	.	CATSARLAGAEEQYF	TGTGCCACCAGTGCACGACTAGCGGGAGCCGAAGAGCAGTACTTC
TRBD1	TRBJ1-1	13	TRBV6-1	.	CASREDRDTEAFF	TGTGCCAGCAGGGAAGACAGGGACACTGAAGCTTTCTTT
TRBD1	TRBJ1-2	13	TRBV12-3/TRBV12-4	few	CASSFRQGTGYTF	TGTGCCAGCAGTTTTAGACAGGGAACGGGCTACACCTTC
.	TRBJ2-1	14	TRBV3-1	.	CASSQKGQVYEQFF	TGTGCCAGCAGCCAAAAAGGGCAAGTATATGAGCAGTTCTTC
TRBD2	TRBJ2-1	17	TRBV18	few	CASSPIPGTSGSGEQFF	TGTGCCAGCTCACCGATCCCGGGGACTAGCGGGAGCGGTGAGCAGTTCTTC
TRBD1	TRBJ1-5	14	TRBV29-1	few	CSAREGAFGQPQHF	TGCAGCGCTCGGGAGGGGGCCTTCGGTCAGCCCCAGCATTTT
.	TRBJ2-7	14	TRBV3-1	.	CASSQNPVSYEQYF	TGTGCCAGCAGCCAGAATCCAGTTTCCTACGAGCAGTACTTC
TRBD2	TRBJ2-5	14	TRBV27	.	CASSRPGLTETQYF	TGTGCCAGCAGTAGACCGGGACTAACAGAGACCCAGTACTTC
TRBD1	TRBJ2-4	13	TRBV27	.	CASSRDRLNIQYF	TGTGCCAGCAGCCGGGACAGGTTAAACATTCAGTACTTC
.	TRBJ1-6	16	TRBV23-1	.	CASSQALGGHNSPLHF	TGCGCCAGCAGTCAAGCTTTGGGGGGACATAATTCACCCCTCCACTTT
TRBD2	TRBJ2-2	18	TRBV27	.	CASSLRASGGTNTGELFF	TGTGCCAGCAGTTTGAGGGCTAGCGGGGGGACTAACACCGGGGAGCTGTTTTTT
TRBD1	TRBJ2-1	16	TRBV28	few	CASSTLGQGARNEQFF	TGTGCCAGCAGTACCCTTGGACAGGGGGCTCGGAATGAGCAGTTCTTC
.	TRBJ2-1	14	TRBV7-9	.	CASSLGGGLDEQFF	TGTGCCAGCAGCCTGGGCGGGGGCTTGGATGAGCAGTTCTTC
.	TRBJ2-5	13	TRBV28	.	CASSRGNQETQYF	TGTGCCAGCAGTAGGGGGAATCAAGAGACCCAGTACTTC
TRBD1	TRBJ2-1	16	TRBV19	once	CASSSRDRGLYNEQFF	TGTGCCAGTAGTTCCCGGGACAGGGGCCTCTACAATGAGCAGTTCTTC
.	TRBJ2-1	11	TRBV12-3/TRBV12-4	many	CASSVDYAQFF	TGTGCCAGCAGTGTAGACTATGCGCAGTTCTTC
.	TRBJ1-6	13	TRBV6-1	.	CASRRGANSPLHF	TGTGCCAGCCGGAGGGGGGCTAATTCACCCCTCCACTTT
.	TRBJ1-1	14	TRBV4-3	.	CASSQEGRATEAFF	TGCGCCAGCAGCCAGGAGGGAAGGGCGACTGAAGCTTTCTTT
.	TRBJ2-7	15	TRBV5-1	many	CASSLVGGPSYEQYF	TGCGCCAGCAGCTTGGTTGGCGGGCCCTCCTACGAGCAGTACTTC
.	TRBJ1-5	14	TRBV6-1	.	CASRRTGTNQPQHF	TGTGCCAGCAGGAGAACAGGGACCAATCAGCCCCAGCATTTT
.	TRBJ1-1	13	TRBV20-1	.	CSARTPGNTEAFF	TGCAGTGCTAGAACCCCAGGGAACACTGAAGCTTTCTTT
.	TRBJ2-2	15	TRBV4-2	few	CASSHQFTNTGELFF	TGTGCCAGCAGCCACCAGTTTACGAACACCGGGGAGCTGTTTTTT
TRBD2	TRBJ2-1	15	TRBV12-3/TRBV12-4	.	CASTFGGGNYNEQFF	TGTGCCAGCACTTTTGGGGGGGGGAACTACAATGAGCAGTTCTTC
.	TRBJ1-2	15	TRBV12-3/TRBV12-4	.	CASSLGLRENYGYTF	TGTGCCAGCAGTTTAGGGCTCAGGGAGAACTATGGCTACACCTTC
.	TRBJ1-2	14	TRBV29-1	few	CSVEGRFTNYGYTF	TGCAGCGTTGAGGGCCGGTTTACGAACTATGGCTACACCTTC
TRBD1	TRBJ1-4	16	TRBV5-1	.	CASSLGSARGNEKLFF	TGCGCCAGCAGCTTGGGATCGGCCAGGGGGAACGAAAAACTGTTTTTT
.	TRBJ2-5	15	TRBV7-9	few	CASSPGSLDGETQYF	TGTGCCAGCAGCCCCGGGAGTCTAGATGGAGAGACCCAGTACTTC
TRBD1	TRBJ1-1	19	TRBV5-1	few	CASRSRVGQALRTNTEAFF	TGCGCCAGCAGATCCCGGGTAGGACAGGCTTTAAGAACCAACACTGAAGCTTTCTTT